This is a list of T cell receptor beta chains from one sample in a study of blood T cell repertoires in COVID-19. Assay: immunoSEQ multiplex PCR; the TCRdb copy retains only in-frame clones and omits some. The sample includes nearly 25,000 clones, approximately 85% of them seen just once. Sequenced sample: peripheral blood. These receptors came from a human donor in a cohort sampled during active COVID-19. Both conserved end residues are part of each CDR3. A D gene is named only where the DNA matches it firmly. The size of a clone is reported for some rows only, either as once, few or many, or as a class for expanded clones.

TRBV5-1	TRBJ2-7	.	.	TGCGCCAGCAGCTTGGCACACCTCCTAGACGAGCAGTACTTC	CASSLAHLLDEQYF
TRBV5-4	TRBJ2-1	.	.	TGTGCCAGCAGCTCCAGCGTGGGGGGTGGCTACAATGAGCAGTTCTTC	CASSSSVGGGYNEQFF
TRBV7-3	TRBJ2-7	few	.	TGTGCCAGCAGCTTAACCTTGGCCGACGAGCAGTACTTC	CASSLTLADEQYF
TRBV15	TRBJ2-5	.	.	TGTGCCACCAGCGGGGGGGAGACCCAGTACTTC	CATSGGETQYF
TRBV15	TRBJ2-7	.	.	TGTGCCACCAGCCCGGCGGGTTCCTACGAGCAGTACTTC	CATSPAGSYEQYF
TRBV4-3	TRBJ2-3	few	TRBD2	TGCGCCAGCAGCCAAGATGCAGCGGGGGACGGAGATACGCAGTATTTT	CASSQDAAGDGDTQYF
TRBV2	TRBJ2-2	.	TRBD1	TGTGCCAGCACCAGCCAAGGGACAGGGACCACCGGGGAGCTGTTTTTT	CASTSQGTGTTGELFF
TRBV7-2	TRBJ1-6	.	.	TGTGCCAGCAGCTTCCTGGGGGGGGGCTCACCCCTCCACTTT	CASSFLGGGSPLHF
TRBV27	TRBJ1-2	.	.	TGTGCCAGCAGTTTATCATGGAGTACTAACTATGGCTACACCTTC	CASSLSWSTNYGYTF
TRBV11-3	TRBJ2-7	.	TRBD2	TGTGCCAGCACTGCGGGAGGATCCTACGAGCAGTACTTC	CASTAGGSYEQYF
TRBV3-1/TRBV3-2	TRBJ2-3	once	.	TGTGCCAGCAGCCCCCGACAGAACACAGATACGCAGTATTTT	CASSPRQNTDTQYF
TRBV7-2	TRBJ1-2	few	.	TGTGCCAGCAGCTTTAGCCGGCGAGGCTACACCTTC	CASSFSRRGYTF
TRBV5-1	TRBJ2-1	.	TRBD2	TGCGCCAGCAGCCTGACTAGCGGGAGCTCCTACAATGAGCAGTTCTTC	CASSLTSGSSYNEQFF
TRBV2	TRBJ1-4	.	TRBD1	TGTGCCAGCAGCGTAGGGACAGCTGAAAAACTGTTTTTT	CASSVGTAEKLFF
TRBV11-3	TRBJ1-2	.	.	TGTGCCAGCAGCAAGAGGGGTCAGGGGAGGGATGTGGGCTACACCTTC	CASSKRGQGRDVGYTF
TRBV6-2/TRBV6-3	TRBJ1-1	.	.	TGTGCCAGCAGTCAAGGGGTGAACACTGAAGCTTTCTTT	CASSQGVNTEAFF
TRBV27	TRBJ1-2	once	TRBD1	TGTGCCAGCAGTTCCCCGGGGACAGGGGGCGGCTACACCTTC	CASSSPGTGGGYTF
TRBV4-3	TRBJ2-2	.	.	TGCGCCAGCAGCCAAGTAGCGTACATAACGAACACCGGGGAGCTGTTTTTT	CASSQVAYITNTGELFF
TRBV7-3	TRBJ1-1	.	.	TGTGCCAGCAGCTTAAAGCCTTGGGGCGTGAACACTGAAGCTTTCTTT	CASSLKPWGVNTEAFF
TRBV6-2/TRBV6-3	TRBJ2-7	.	TRBD1	TGTGCCAGCAGTTACCCAGGGACAGGGCACCCCTACGAGCAGTACTTC	CASSYPGTGHPYEQYF
TRBV7-2	TRBJ1-2	.	TRBD1	TGTGCCAGCAGCTTAAGACAGGGGACCACCTATGGCTACACCTTC	CASSLRQGTTYGYTF
TRBV29-1	TRBJ1-2	few	.	TGCAGCGTGACAGCTAACTATGGCTACACCTTC	CSVTANYGYTF
TRBV7-8	TRBJ2-5	.	.	TGTGCCAGCAGCTTACGGCGACAACTCCAAGAGACCCAGTACTTC	CASSLRRQLQETQYF
TRBV7-9	TRBJ2-1	few	TRBD2	TGTGCCAGCAGCTCCCTAGCGGGGGCTTACAATGAGCAGTTCTTC	CASSSLAGAYNEQFF
TRBV3-1/TRBV3-2	TRBJ2-7	.	TRBD2	TGTGCCAGCAGCCAAGAAACTTGGACTAGCGGGCAAAAGTACTTC	CASSQETWTSGQKYF
TRBV11-3	TRBJ1-1	.	.	TGTGCCAGCAGCGGAGAGGGCCTTTGGACTGAAGCTTTCTTT	CASSGEGLWTEAFF
TRBV25-1	TRBJ1-1	.	.	TGTGCCAGCAACTACCGCACTGAAGCTTTCTTT	CASNYRTEAFF
TRBV28	TRBJ1-1	.	.	TGTGCCAGCAGTTTTCGGTCGCTGAACACTGAAGCTTTCTTT	CASSFRSLNTEAFF
TRBV5-1	TRBJ1-2	.	TRBD1	TGCGCCAGCAGCTTGACCACGGCAAACAGGGGATTTAGGGGCTACACCTTC	CASSLTTANRGFRGYTF
TRBV9	TRBJ2-1	once	.	TGTGCCAGCAGCGCTACCTCGGGAGCGGGCAATGAGCAGTTCTTC	CASSATSGAGNEQFF
TRBV23-1	TRBJ1-1	.	TRBD1	TGCGCCAGCAGTCAATCGAAAGGGACAGGGGGGCTCTCTGAAGCTTTCTTT	CASSQSKGTGGLSEAFF
TRBV6-5	TRBJ1-5	.	.	TGTGCCAGCAGTTACAGGAGTAGCAATCAGCCCCAGCATTTT	CASSYRSSNQPQHF
TRBV7-6	TRBJ2-1	once	TRBD2	TGTGCCAGCAGCACAACCCAGGGCGGGAGGCAGTTCTTC	CASSTTQGGRQFF
TRBV30	TRBJ1-5	.	TRBD1	TGTGCCTGGAGTGTTCTACAGGGGCATCAGCCCCAGCATTTT	CAWSVLQGHQPQHF
TRBV7-9	TRBJ2-1	few	.	TGTGCCAGCAGCTTGACAGAGTACAATGAGCAGTTCTTC	CASSLTEYNEQFF
TRBV6-5	TRBJ2-7	.	.	TGTGCCAGCCGGACTTTGAGTTTTTACGAGCAGTACTTC	CASRTLSFYEQYF
TRBV4-2	TRBJ2-1	.	TRBD2	TGTGCCAGCAGCCCGACTATCAGCGGGGATTACAATGAGCAGTTCTTC	CASSPTISGDYNEQFF
TRBV5-1	TRBJ2-7	.	TRBD2	TGCGCCAGCATGCGGACTAGCGGGACCTACGAGCAGTACTTC	CASMRTSGTYEQYF
TRBV20-1	TRBJ1-2	.	TRBD1	TGCAGTGCTAGTAACAGGGGGTATGACTATGGCTACACCTTC	CSASNRGYDYGYTF
TRBV11-3	TRBJ2-1	.	TRBD2	TGTGCCAGCAGCTTCGGGGGGGGAACCTACAATGAGCAGTTCTTC	CASSFGGGTYNEQFF
TRBV4-2	TRBJ2-1	.	TRBD2	TGTGCCAGCAGCCAAGATCTGGGGGGCCTAGCGGGAGGGCCCCCGCTCTTC	CASSQDLGGLAGGPPLF
TRBV7-9	TRBJ1-4	once	.	TGTGCCAGCAGCTTAGAATCTAATAATGAAAAACTGTTTTTT	CASSLESNNEKLFF
TRBV6-1	TRBJ1-6	.	.	TGTGCCAGCAGTGAAAGGGCGGGGGGAAGCTCCTATAATTCACCCCTCCACTTT	CASSERAGGSSYNSPLHF
TRBV18	TRBJ1-2	once	.	TGTGCCAGCTCACTCGACAGGAGCTATGGCTACACCTTC	CASSLDRSYGYTF
TRBV6-5	TRBJ2-1	.	TRBD2	TGTGCCAGCAGTTACTCCCTAGCGGGGAGTGAGGATGAGCAGTTCTTC	CASSYSLAGSEDEQFF
TRBV18	TRBJ2-7	.	.	TGTGCCAGCTCACCTGGGAGTCAGTCCTACGAGCAGTACTTC	CASSPGSQSYEQYF
TRBV4-3	TRBJ1-6	once	.	TGCGCCAGCAGCCAAGAGAGGACGAGGGCAGGTTCACCCCTCCACTTT	CASSQERTRAGSPLHF
TRBV5-1	TRBJ2-7	.	.	TGCGCCAGCAGCGCCCAACAGGGCTACGAGCAGTACTTC	CASSAQQGYEQYF